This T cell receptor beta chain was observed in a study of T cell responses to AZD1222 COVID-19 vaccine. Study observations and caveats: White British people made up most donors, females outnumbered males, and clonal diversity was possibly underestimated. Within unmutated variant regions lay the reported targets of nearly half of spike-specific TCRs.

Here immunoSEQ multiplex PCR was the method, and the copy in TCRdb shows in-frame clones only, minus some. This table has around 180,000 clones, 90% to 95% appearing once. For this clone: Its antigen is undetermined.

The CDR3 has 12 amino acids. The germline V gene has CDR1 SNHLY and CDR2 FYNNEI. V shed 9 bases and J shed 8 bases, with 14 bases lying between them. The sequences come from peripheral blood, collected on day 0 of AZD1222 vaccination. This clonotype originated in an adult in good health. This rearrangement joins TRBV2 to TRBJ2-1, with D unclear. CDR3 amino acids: CASNGPGDEQFF. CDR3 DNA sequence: TGTGCCAGTAACGGACCAGGCGATGAGCAGTTCTTC.